In its sample, the clone carrying this TCR beta chain was seen many times. The antigen is unknown. These data come from a study of glioma-infiltrating T cells. Study observations and caveats: Very few CDR3 sequences were shared between tissue and blood. Gliomas, especially low-grade, showed above-expected tissue-blood divergence; non-neoplastic patients showed below.

Using RNA template, CDR3s of TCR alpha and beta were amplified with iRepertoire arm-PCR. Input was roughly 100-450 ng of tissue mRNA or PBMC total RNA. One entry per CDR3 protein, called by TCRdb with MiXCR from the multiplex PCR reads. The repertoire holds 95,000 to 150,000 distinct CDR3 sequences, with around 23% as singletons. This sequence was found in a human donor with low-grade glioma or glioblastoma, undergoing nonglioma brain surgery, or in good health (not recorded which). Sequencing used glioma tissue, nonneoplastic brain tissue, or PBMCs (not recorded which).

As DNA, the CDR3 is TGTGCCACCAATAGGCGGGAATCAGATACGCAGTATTTT. Translated, it gives CATNRRESDTQYF. The rearrangement joins TRBV24-1 to TRBJ2-3, with D perhaps matching TRBD2 (6 bases). Trimming took 8 bases from V and 4 from J, leaving 12 bases between them. The CDR3 spans 13 residues. Germline CDR1 is KGHDR and CDR2 is SFDVKD.